This T cell receptor (beta chain) was identified in a study of T cell responses to AZD1222 COVID-19 vaccine. This clone has a single count. Antigen unknown. This table comes from immunoSEQ multiplex PCR, and its TCRdb copy is limited to in-frame clones, with some not included. The data show fewer than 80,000 clones, around 79% seen once. Overall study findings and caveats: Breadth and depth of Spike-specific TCRs rose after two AZD1222 doses. As reported, nearly half of all spike-specific TCRs target variant regions that are unmutated. It should be noted that donors were predominantly white British and more often female, and clonal diversity was possibly underestimated.

The germline V gene encodes CDR1 SGHAT and CDR2 FQDESV (reference sequence). The ends lost 5 bases at V and 7 bases at J; junction bases unmatched: 12. The CDR3 runs 15 residues. V is TRBV11-1 and J is TRBJ2-5, with TRBD2 matching 8 bases. This receptor was obtained from an adult in good health. The sample in question was peripheral blood, obtained on day 0 of MenACWY control vaccination. CDR3 nucleotide sequence: TGTGCCAGCAGCCCTCGGCCCGGGGGGGAGTCGACCCAGTACTTC. Translating gives CASSPRPGGESTQYF.